This TCR beta chain originates from a study of Tregs in tolerant kidney transplant recipients. Study-level findings and limits: Tolerant patients' donor-specific Tregs expanded beyond overall Tregs, suggesting antigen-driven growth.

This clone was detected once. The antigen is undetermined. Method: immunoSEQ multiplex PCR; TCRdb's copy keeps in-frame clones and lacks some. The table has under 85,000 clones, roughly nine tenths seen once. Germline trimming cut 5 bases from V and 4 bases from J; bases unmatched to any gene: 4. This CDR3 comprises 13 residues. Germline lookup yields CDR1 SGHRS and CDR2 YFSETQ. Unstimulated regulatory T cells (CD4+CD25+CD127-), CD4+CD25- non-regulatory cells, CD4 and CD8 cells were FACS-sorted from thawed PBMCs. V is TRBV5-1 and J is TRBJ2-5; 8 bases line up with TRBD1. This receptor was identified in a human donor who received a combined kidney and bone marrow transplant. Sequencing was performed on CD4+ T cells from blood, taken before the transplant. CDR3 amino acids: CASRKDRGETQYF. CDR3 in DNA: TGCGCCAGCAGGAAAGACAGGGGAGAGACCCAGTACTTC.